The 20 T cell receptor beta chains listed next were all sequenced from one sample in a study of patients and donors after allogeneic stem cell transplantation. In TCRdb, the RT-PCR reads were re-called with MiXCR into one record per CDR3 protein. Of fewer than 75,000 distinct CDR3 sequences in the sample, about 14% were seen once. Sequencing input: blood, either unsorted or a sorted T cell fraction (not recorded which). The receptors here all came from a human donor who was either an allogeneic HSCT recipient or a stem cell or donor lymphocyte infusion donor (not recorded which). It is not recorded whose cells these are; they may come from a transplant donor.

To note about this clonotype: One end of the junction varies from germline; a read error may be responsible. The chain combines TRBV5-1 with TRBJ1-4; tentative D call: TRBD1 (5 bases). The CDR3 contains 14 residues. In germline, CDR1 is SGHRS, CDR2 YFSETQ. The CDR3 is CASSGHRGHEKLSF. In DNA form, the CDR3 reads TGCGCCAGCAGCGGACACCGAGGTCATGAAAAACTGTCTTTT.

At least ten counts were recorded for this clonotype. The V and J genes are TRBV5-1 and TRBJ2-1, with D hard to call. CDR1 and CDR2 from the germline V gene are SGHRS and YFSETQ. The V gene lost 3 bases and the J gene lost 4 bases, with 8 bases spanning the gap. The CDR3 has 13 residues. Written as DNA, the CDR3 is TGCGCCAGCAGCTCGATGGGTTACAATGAGCAGTTCTTC. Encoded protein: CASSSMGYNEQFF.

This chain links TRBV29-1 with TRBJ2-7; D not resolved. The germline V and J ends were trimmed by 6 bases and 3 bases, with 12 bases remaining between them. CDR1 is SQVTM, CDR2 ANQGSEA, per germline. The CDR3 is 12 residues long. DNA for the CDR3: TGCAGCGTCCTCCAGAGCGACTACGAGCAGTACTTC. It encodes CSVLQSDYEQYF.

V and J are TRBV7-9 and TRBJ1-2; the D gene is possibly TRBD1 (5 bases). CDR1 and CDR2 from the germline V gene are SEHNR and FQNEAQ (reference sequence). V was pared by 3 bases and J by 0 bases, with 11 bases between. The CDR3 covers 15 residues. The CDR3 protein is CASSFTGLANYGYTF. The DNA for the CDR3 is TGTGCCAGCAGCTTCACAGGACTAGCTAACTATGGCTACACCTTC.

This clonotype was seen more than once but under ten times. This sequence joins TRBV29-1 and TRBJ1-1; the D gene is possibly TRBD1 (6 bases). The germline V and J ends were trimmed by 6 bases and 3 bases, with 14 bases remaining between them. The CDR3 contains 13 residues. Germline assignment: CDR1 SQVTM and CDR2 ANQGSEA. In DNA form, the CDR3 reads TGCAGCGTGATCAGGGGAGGGCACACTGAAGCTTTCTTT. This codes for CSVIRGGHTEAFF.

At least ten counts were recorded for this clonotype. The V call is TRBV20-1, the J call TRBJ1-2, with 7 bases identical to TRBD1. CDR3 length: 13 residues. Trimming took 8 bases from V and 3 from J; bases not matched to a gene: 9. From germline, CDR1 is DFQATT and CDR2 SNEGSKA (reference sequence). The CDR3 sequence is CSSLPGQYYGYTF. CDR3 nucleotides: TGCAGTTCCCTCCCGGGACAGTACTATGGCTACACCTTC.

This clonotype was observed a few times. The chain links TRBV2 to TRBJ2-3; D is unresolved. Per the germline V gene, CDR1 is SNHLY and CDR2 is FYNNEI. Trimming took off 6 bases at V and 3 bases at J, with 4 bases between the two ends. The CDR3 totals 11 residues. The CDR3 coding sequence is TGTGCCAGCAGCCGTACAGATACGCAGTATTTT. Translation gives CASSRTDTQYF.

V and J are TRBV11-2 and TRBJ2-7; D ambiguous. Trimming stripped 5 bases from V and 2 bases from J, with 7 bases between. CDR3 length equals 12 residues. Germline V gene sequence: CDR1 SGHAT, CDR2 FQNNGV. As DNA, the CDR3 is TGTGCCAGCAGCCTCCTAGCCTACGAGCAGTACTTC. It specifies CASSLLAYEQYF.

This clonotype was seen at least ten times. CDR3 amino acids: CASSPQISGELFF. Here the CDR3 DNA reads TGTGCCAGCTCACCACAAATCAGCGGGGAGCTGTTTTTT. The chain carries TRBV18 and TRBJ2-2; no definite D call. This CDR3 is built from 13 residues. Germline V CDR1 and CDR2: KGHSH, LQKENI. V was shortened by 1 base and J by 7 bases, with 7 bases between the two germline ends.

The sample holds a few counts of this clonotype. The chain is built from TRBV6-5 and TRBJ2-3; the D call may be TRBD1 or TRBD2 (5 bases each). The CDR3 length is 15 residues. Germline CDR1 reads MNHEY; CDR2 reads SVGAGI. CDR3 nucleotide sequence: TGTGCTAGCCGTCCGGAAAGGGGACGCACAGATACGCAGTATTTT. Translated: CASRPERGRTDTQYF.

This clonotype was seen only a few times. The chain couples TRBV6-5 to TRBJ2-1, with D maybe TRBD1 (6 bases). The CDR3 covers 13 residues. Germline V gene sequence: CDR1 MNHEY, CDR2 SVGAGI. V was trimmed by 6 bases and J by 7 bases, leaving 13 bases between them. CDR3 coding DNA: TGTGCCAGCAGGAACTACAGGGTAAATGAGCAGTTCTTC. This translates into CASRNYRVNEQFF.

Here the CDR3 reads CASSQTNYGYTF. The CDR3 DNA reads TGTGCCAGCAGCCAAACCAACTATGGCTACACCTTC. The rearrangement uses TRBV3-1 and TRBJ1-2; unclear D gene. The germline CDR1 and CDR2 sequences are LGHDT and YNNKEL (reference sequence). The CDR3 totals 12 residues. The ends were cut back, 2 bases at V and 2 bases at J, with 3 bases in the middle.

Many counts were recorded for this clonotype. The chain uses TRBV7-8 and TRBJ1-4; D not certain. Germline V gene data show CDR1 as SGHVS and CDR2 as FQNEAQ. Trimming took 5 bases from V and 0 from J, leaving 10 bases between them. The CDR3 extends over 15 amino acids. The CDR3 bases are TGTGCCAGCAGCACGAGACAAGCAACTAATGAAAAACTGTTTTTT. Translating it yields CASSTRQATNEKLFF.

The table lists this clonotype with a few counts. V is TRBV6-1 and J is TRBJ1-1; the D is unclear. The CDR3 has 14 residues. The germline V gene encodes CDR1 MNHNS and CDR2 SASEGT. The V gene lost 2 bases and the J gene lost 6 bases, with 13 bases spanning the gap. CDR3 bases: TGTGCCAGCAGTGAAAGACGGCAGTTTCCTGAAGCTTTCTTT. It codes for CASSERRQFPEAFF.

This clonotype was seen repeatedly, ten times or more. The chain carries TRBV10-3 and TRBJ2-7; possible D gene TRBD2, 7 bases. The CDR3 has 14 residues. Germline V gene data show CDR1 as ENHRY and CDR2 as SYGVKD. Trimming shortened V by 7 bases and J by 1 base, and 14 bases separated the two germline ends. DNA for the CDR3: TGTGCCATCAAGCGAGCGGGGACATCCTACGAGCAGTACTTC. Translating it yields CAIKRAGTSYEQYF.

This clonotype was counted a few times. This chain links TRBV6-5 with TRBJ2-7; weak D call: TRBD1 (5 bases). V gave up 2 bases and J gave up 3 bases, with 11 bases separating them. This CDR3 has 14 amino acids. From germline, CDR1 is MNHEY and CDR2 SVGAGI. CDR3 bases: TGTGCCAGCAGTTACATCCAGGGATTCTACGAGCAGTACTTC. Its protein product is CASSYIQGFYEQYF.

The chain employs TRBV7-9 and TRBJ2-1; D unclear. This CDR3 spans 14 amino acids. Germline assignment: CDR1 SEHNR and CDR2 FQNEAQ (reference sequence). Trimming shortened V by 5 bases and J by 5 bases, and 13 bases separated the two germline ends. This chain's CDR3 is CASSPPGVDNEQFF. The CDR3 DNA reads as TGTGCCAGCAGCCCCCCAGGCGTAGACAATGAGCAGTTCTTC.

This chain connects TRBV5-1 to TRBJ2-5, with unresolved D. This CDR3 has 12 residues. Per the germline V gene, CDR1 is SGHRS and CDR2 is YFSETQ. Trimming stripped 1 base from V and 5 bases from J, with 6 bases between. CDR3 residues: CASSLNGETQYF. The CDR3 DNA reads TGCGCCAGCAGCTTGAACGGGGAGACCCAGTACTTC. The full variable domain, completed using reference TRBV5-1 and TRBJ2-5, is KAGVTQTPRYLIKTRGQQVTLSCSPISGHRSVSWYQQTPGQGLQFLFEYFSETQRNKGNFPGRFSGRQFSNSRSEMNVSTLELGDSALYLCASSLNGETQYFGPGTRLLVL.

Only a few counts were recorded for this clonotype. This chain connects TRBV6-5 to TRBJ2-1; possibly TRBD1 for D (7 bases). V lost 2 bases and J 5 bases, leaving 10 bases between the germline ends. Germline V gene data show CDR1 as MNHEY and CDR2 as SVGAGI. The CDR3 contains 14 residues. CDR3 sequence reads: CASSYQGGHNEQFF. The CDR3 nucleotides read TGTGCCAGCAGTTACCAGGGGGGACACAATGAGCAGTTCTTC.

V is TRBV12-3 or TRBV12-4 and J is TRBJ2-3, with D unresolved. Between the trimmed V and J ends, which lost 3 bases and 6 bases, there was a span of 4 bases. There are 11 residues in the CDR3. The CDR3 DNA is TGTGCCAGCAGTTTGCGGGATACGCAGTATTTT. Translating it yields CASSLRDTQYF.